These 12 T cell receptor beta chains originate from one sample sequenced in a study of blood T cell repertoires in COVID-19. The assay was immunoSEQ multiplex PCR, and TCRdb's table has in-frame clones only and misses some. Counted here are 150,000 or so clones, approximately 87% occurring once; the ten biggest clones make up about a tenth. Sample: peripheral blood. Every receptor here comes from a woman between 65 and 79 years old with COVID-19, enrolled during active disease.

This clone has more than one count but fewer than ten. The chain joins TRBV3-1 (or the pseudogene TRBV3-2) to TRBJ2-1; D possibly corresponds to TRBD2 (6 bases). CDR1 is LGHDT and CDR2 is YNNKEL in the germline V gene (reference sequence). V was trimmed by 4 bases and J by 2 bases, leaving 15 bases between them. CDR3 length: 16 residues. CDR3 nucleotides: TGTGCCAGCAGCCCCCTGCGGGGCCATACCTACAATGAGCAGTTCTTC. This codes for CASSPLRGHTYNEQFF.

This sequence joins TRBV11-2 and TRBJ2-1; 13 nucleotides align to TRBD2. The CDR3 spans 17 residues. Germline lookup yields CDR1 SGHAT and CDR2 FQNNGV. Trimming cost V 5 bases and J 3 bases; bases outside gene matches: 7. CDR3 DNA sequence: TGTGCCAGCAGCCGACGGACTAGCGGGGGTTACTACAATGAGCAGTTCTTC. Translating gives CASSRRTSGGYYNEQFF. Together with reference TRBV11-2 and TRBJ2-1, the CDR3 gives the full variable domain: EAGVAQSPRYKIIEKRQSVAFWCNPISGHATLYWYQQILGQGPKLLIQFQNNGVVDDSQLPKDRFSAERLKGVDSTLKIQPAKLEDSAVYLCASSRRTSGGYYNEQFFGPGTRLTVL.

This chain connects TRBV18 to TRBJ2-7; D gene uncertain. CDR3 length equals 16 residues. Germline CDR1 is KGHSH and CDR2 is LQKENI. V lost 1 base to trimming and J lost 6 bases, with 19 bases between them. Written as DNA, the CDR3 is TGTGCCAGCTCACCACTGTCAGTCTCTGATTCGATCGAGCAGTACTTC. It is translated as CASSPLSVSDSIEQYF.

This clone was found a few times. This chain links TRBV5-1 with TRBJ2-5; 10 nucleotides match TRBD1. V dropped 4 bases and J dropped 5; count of bases not matched to a gene: 11. The CDR3 is 16 amino acids. The germline V gene has CDR1 SGHRS and CDR2 YFSETQ. CDR3 protein: CASSPGTGELGETQYF. CDR3 bases: TGCGCCAGCAGCCCGGGGACAGGGGAGTTAGGGGAGACCCAGTACTTC.

This clone was recorded a few times. The genes are TRBV9 and TRBJ1-6; D might be TRBD1 (6 bases). CDR1 and CDR2 (germline): SGDLS, YYNGEE. The CDR3 has 15 residues. V was cut by 0 bases and J by 7 bases, with 11 bases left in between. CDR3 sequence (DNA): TGTGCCAGCAGCGTAGTTGACAGGTCGAATTCACCCCTCCACTTT. It translates to CASSVVDRSNSPLHF.

The chain couples TRBV28 to TRBJ1-1; D is uncertain. V was cut by 5 bases and J by 1 base, with 14 bases left in between. Germline lookup yields CDR1 MDHEN and CDR2 SYDVKM. CDR3 size: 15 residues. The CDR3 reads CASSPVWRRNTEAFF. CDR3 in DNA: TGTGCCAGCAGTCCGGTATGGAGGCGGAACACTGAAGCTTTCTTT.

The chain is built from TRBV7-2 and TRBJ1-6; a weak D match, TRBD1 (5 bases). Germline values: CDR1 SGHTA, CDR2 FQGNSA. The V end lost 5 bases, the J end lost 0 bases, and 8 bases lay between the germline ends. There are 15 residues in the CDR3. The CDR3 DNA is TGTGCCAGCAGCCCTGACAGCTCCTATAATTCACCCCTCCACTTT. The encoded protein is CASSPDSSYNSPLHF.

CDR3 amino acids: CASRAGTHQPQHF. The CDR3 coding sequence is TGTGCCAGCAGAGCAGGGACACATCAGCCCCAGCATTTT. This chain uses TRBV12-3 or TRBV12-4 with TRBJ1-5; D might be TRBD1 (6 bases). The CDR3 is 13 amino acids. With 6 bases removed from V and 5 bases from J, the gap between germline ends came to 11 bases.

This clone is a singleton in its sample. The gene calls are TRBV29-1 and TRBJ1-2; TRBD1 matches 10 bases. With V trimmed by 4 bases and J by 6 bases, 8 bases remained unmatched. Germline V lookup: CDR1 SQVTM, CDR2 ANQGSEA. The CDR3 extends over 14 amino acids. The CDR3 region is CSVVSPTGGNGYTF. CDR3 sequence (DNA): TGCAGCGTTGTTTCCCCGACAGGGGGCAATGGCTACACCTTC.

This chain uses TRBV19 with TRBJ2-7, with D possibly being TRBD2 (5 bases). CDR1 is LNHDA, CDR2 SQIVND, per germline (reference sequence). The CDR3 consists of 14 residues. V was clipped by 6 bases and J by 4 bases, with 16 bases between them. For the CDR3, the DNA is TGTGCCAGTAGCCTGGGCGGAGGCGAGTACGAGCAGTACTTC. Its protein product is CASSLGGGEYEQYF. The variable domain in full, completed from reference TRBV19 and TRBJ2-7, reads DGGITQSPKYLFRKEGQNVTLSCEQNLNHDAMYWYRQDPGQGLRLIYYSQIVNDFQKGDIAEGYSVSREKKESFPLTVTSAQKNPTAFYLCASSLGGGEYEQYFGPGTRLTVT.

The chain uses TRBV7-2 and TRBJ2-5; D gene unclear. Per the germline V gene, CDR1 is SGHTA and CDR2 is FQGNSA. This CDR3 is built from 14 residues. Trimming stripped 5 bases from V and 9 bases from J, with 19 bases between. CDR3 sequence (DNA): TGTGCCAGCAGCCCAAGAGATCGTTTATGGTCCCAGTACTTC. Translated, it gives CASSPRDRLWSQYF. Combining the CDR3 with reference TRBV7-2 and TRBJ2-5 gives the whole variable domain GAGVSQSPSNKVTEKGKDVELRCDPISGHTALYWYRQSLGQGLEFLIYFQGNSAPDKSGLPSDRFSAERTGGSVSTLTIQRTQQEDSAVYLCASSPRDRLWSQYFGPGTRLLVL.

This clone was counted once. The chain employs TRBV11-2 and TRBJ2-1; no definite D call. V lost 1 base and J lost 2, with 15 bases in between. The CDR3 contains 17 residues. Germline V gene lookup returns CDR1 SGHAT and CDR2 FQNNGV. CDR3 bases: TGTGCCAGCAGCTTAGGAGTACCCCGGGTGCCCTACAATGAGCAGTTCTTC. Amino acids: CASSLGVPRVPYNEQFF.